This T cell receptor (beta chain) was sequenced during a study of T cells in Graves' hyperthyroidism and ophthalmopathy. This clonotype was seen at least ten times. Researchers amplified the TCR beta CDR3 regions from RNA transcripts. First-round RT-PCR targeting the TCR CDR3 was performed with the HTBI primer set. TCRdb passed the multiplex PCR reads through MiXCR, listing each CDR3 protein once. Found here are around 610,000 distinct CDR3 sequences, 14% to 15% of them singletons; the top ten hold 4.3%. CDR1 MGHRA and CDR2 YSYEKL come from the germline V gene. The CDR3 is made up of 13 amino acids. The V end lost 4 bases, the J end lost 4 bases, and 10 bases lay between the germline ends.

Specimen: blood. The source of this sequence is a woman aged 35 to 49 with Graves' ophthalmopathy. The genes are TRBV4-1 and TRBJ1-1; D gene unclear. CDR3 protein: CASSRTETTEAFF. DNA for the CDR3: TGCGCCAGCAGCCGGACGGAGACCACTGAAGCTTTCTTT.